The T cell receptor beta chain described here comes from a study of T cells in Graves' hyperthyroidism and ophthalmopathy. This clonotype showed up just a few times. Its antigen is as yet unknown. Amplified TCR beta CDR3 regions derived from RNA transcripts. Initially, a first-round RT-PCR of the TCR CDR3 employed the HTBI primer set. TCRdb used MiXCR to reprocess the multiplex PCR reads, holding one entry per CDR3 protein. Of 700,000 to 950,000 distinct CDR3 sequences listed, about a third are singletons. The ends lost 0 bases at V and 3 bases at J; junction bases unmatched: 3. This CDR3 spans 15 amino acids. Germline CDR1 reads DFQATT; CDR2 reads SNEGSKA (reference sequence). Study-wide findings and caveats: Most thyroid clonotypes expanded above 0.001 appeared in blood too.

The sequenced material came from blood. This sequence originates from a woman aged 40 to 50 with Graves' hyperthyroidism. V and J are TRBV20-1 and TRBJ1-1; 11 bases map to TRBD1. The CDR3 sequence: CSARDVGQGDTEAFF. The CDR3 nucleotides read TGCAGTGCTAGAGATGTGGGACAGGGGGACACTGAAGCTTTCTTT.